The 8 T cell receptor beta chains below come from one sample, sequenced in a study of CD4+ T cells in melanoma (dated by TCRdb to 2022 to 2024). Library construction relied on the immunoSEQ multiplex PCR assay. TCRdb retrieved this table from immuneACCESS and kept in-frame rearrangements only. Not all clones are present; in checked studies, unresolved V genes account for under half, and no reason is known for the remainder. Here the sample has 110,000 to 150,000 clones; 92% occur a single time. Approximately 1.5% of the sample is held by the ten biggest clonotypes. These receptors originate from a human donor with melanoma.

The rearrangement joins TRBV18 to TRBJ1-6; no definite D call. Looked up from germline, CDR1 is KGHSH and CDR2 is LQKENI. The CDR3 has 14 residues. V lost 1 base, J lost 7 bases, and 8 bases lay in between. The CDR3 DNA reads as TGTGCCAGCTCACCACGAGAAGTGAATTCACCCCTCCACTTT. Translated, it gives CASSPREVNSPLHF.

The chain joins TRBV4-2 to TRBJ2-1, with 11 bases that match TRBD1. The CDR3 is 16 residues long. Per the germline V gene, CDR1 is LGHNA and CDR2 is YNFKEQ. V lost 0 bases to trimming and J lost 7 bases; unmatched junction nucleotides: 5. Here the CDR3 reads CASSQDLGTGGNEQFF. The DNA of the CDR3 is TGTGCCAGCAGCCAAGATCTTGGGACAGGGGGTAATGAGCAGTTCTTC.

This chain connects TRBV30 to TRBJ1-6; no firm D call. Trimming left V 0 bases short and J 10 bases short, with 13 bases between. The CDR3 is made up of 14 amino acids. Germline V gene data show CDR1 as GTSNPN and CDR2 as SVGIG (reference sequence). CDR3 nucleotides: TGTGCCTGGAGTGTACGTCAGTCTACCTCACCCCTCCACTTT. The encoded protein is CAWSVRQSTSPLHF.

V usage is TRBV25-1 and J usage is TRBJ1-6; D gene ambiguous. Germline V CDR1 and CDR2: MGHDK, SYGVNS. The CDR3 loop spans 15 amino acids. The V end lost 1 base, the J end lost 10 bases, and 14 bases lay between the germline ends. For the CDR3, the DNA is TGTGCCAGCAGTGAATCAGAAGGGCTTTGGTCACCCCTCCACTTT. Translation: CASSESEGLWSPLHF. The full variable domain, in which reference TRBV25-1 and TRBJ1-6 provide the parts outside the CDR3, is EADIYQTPRYLVIGTGKKITLECSQTMGHDKMYWYQQDPGMELHLIHYSYGVNSTEKGDLSSESTVSRIRTEHFPLTLESARPSHTSQYLCASSESEGLWSPLHFGNGTRLTVT.

J is TRBJ2-5 and V is TRBV5-4, with D maybe TRBD2 (7 bases). CDR3 size: 15 residues. Germline loops: CDR1 SGHNT, CDR2 YYREEE (reference sequence). Trimming removed 5 bases from V and 4 bases from J, with 18 bases in between. Here the CDR3 reads CASSQYAGAGETQYF. In DNA form, the CDR3 reads TGTGCCAGCAGTCAGTACGCGGGGGCAGGAGAGACCCAGTACTTC.

The rearrangement joins TRBV30 to TRBJ2-7, with D possibly being TRBD1 (6 bases). Germline loops: CDR1 GTSNPN, CDR2 SVGIG (reference sequence). This CDR3 contains 14 residues. V was cut by 0 bases and J by 2 bases, with 11 bases left in between. This CDR3 reads CAWSVGGQAYEQYF. The CDR3 bases are TGTGCCTGGAGTGTTGGGGGCCAGGCCTACGAGCAGTACTTC.

The chain is built from TRBV5-6 and TRBJ2-7; 12 bases map to TRBD2. V trimming: 2 bases; J trimming: 3 bases; junction bases outside the gene matches: 9. Germline V gene sequence: CDR1 SGHDT, CDR2 YYEEEE. The CDR3 consists of 17 residues. The CDR3 reads CASSFTSGGTIYYEQYF. CDR3 sequence (DNA): TGTGCCAGCAGCTTCACTAGCGGGGGGACTATATACTACGAGCAGTACTTC. The whole variable domain, remainder taken from reference TRBV5-6 and TRBJ2-7, is DAGVTQSPTHLIKTRGQQVTLRCSPKSGHDTVSWYQQALGQGPQFIFQYYEEEERQRGNFPDRFSGHQFPNYSSELNVNALLLGDSALYLCASSFTSGGTIYYEQYFGPGTRLTVT.

Details on this clone: The junction departs from the called germline gene at one end, perhaps through a read error. The chain combines TRBV5-1 with TRBJ1-1; 8 bases align to TRBD1. Per the germline V gene, CDR1 is SGHRS and CDR2 is YFSETQ. The CDR3 runs to 14 residues. CDR3 bases: TGCGCCAGCAGCTGGACAGGGATGAACGCTGAAGCTTTCTTT. Translated: CASSWTGMNAEAFF.